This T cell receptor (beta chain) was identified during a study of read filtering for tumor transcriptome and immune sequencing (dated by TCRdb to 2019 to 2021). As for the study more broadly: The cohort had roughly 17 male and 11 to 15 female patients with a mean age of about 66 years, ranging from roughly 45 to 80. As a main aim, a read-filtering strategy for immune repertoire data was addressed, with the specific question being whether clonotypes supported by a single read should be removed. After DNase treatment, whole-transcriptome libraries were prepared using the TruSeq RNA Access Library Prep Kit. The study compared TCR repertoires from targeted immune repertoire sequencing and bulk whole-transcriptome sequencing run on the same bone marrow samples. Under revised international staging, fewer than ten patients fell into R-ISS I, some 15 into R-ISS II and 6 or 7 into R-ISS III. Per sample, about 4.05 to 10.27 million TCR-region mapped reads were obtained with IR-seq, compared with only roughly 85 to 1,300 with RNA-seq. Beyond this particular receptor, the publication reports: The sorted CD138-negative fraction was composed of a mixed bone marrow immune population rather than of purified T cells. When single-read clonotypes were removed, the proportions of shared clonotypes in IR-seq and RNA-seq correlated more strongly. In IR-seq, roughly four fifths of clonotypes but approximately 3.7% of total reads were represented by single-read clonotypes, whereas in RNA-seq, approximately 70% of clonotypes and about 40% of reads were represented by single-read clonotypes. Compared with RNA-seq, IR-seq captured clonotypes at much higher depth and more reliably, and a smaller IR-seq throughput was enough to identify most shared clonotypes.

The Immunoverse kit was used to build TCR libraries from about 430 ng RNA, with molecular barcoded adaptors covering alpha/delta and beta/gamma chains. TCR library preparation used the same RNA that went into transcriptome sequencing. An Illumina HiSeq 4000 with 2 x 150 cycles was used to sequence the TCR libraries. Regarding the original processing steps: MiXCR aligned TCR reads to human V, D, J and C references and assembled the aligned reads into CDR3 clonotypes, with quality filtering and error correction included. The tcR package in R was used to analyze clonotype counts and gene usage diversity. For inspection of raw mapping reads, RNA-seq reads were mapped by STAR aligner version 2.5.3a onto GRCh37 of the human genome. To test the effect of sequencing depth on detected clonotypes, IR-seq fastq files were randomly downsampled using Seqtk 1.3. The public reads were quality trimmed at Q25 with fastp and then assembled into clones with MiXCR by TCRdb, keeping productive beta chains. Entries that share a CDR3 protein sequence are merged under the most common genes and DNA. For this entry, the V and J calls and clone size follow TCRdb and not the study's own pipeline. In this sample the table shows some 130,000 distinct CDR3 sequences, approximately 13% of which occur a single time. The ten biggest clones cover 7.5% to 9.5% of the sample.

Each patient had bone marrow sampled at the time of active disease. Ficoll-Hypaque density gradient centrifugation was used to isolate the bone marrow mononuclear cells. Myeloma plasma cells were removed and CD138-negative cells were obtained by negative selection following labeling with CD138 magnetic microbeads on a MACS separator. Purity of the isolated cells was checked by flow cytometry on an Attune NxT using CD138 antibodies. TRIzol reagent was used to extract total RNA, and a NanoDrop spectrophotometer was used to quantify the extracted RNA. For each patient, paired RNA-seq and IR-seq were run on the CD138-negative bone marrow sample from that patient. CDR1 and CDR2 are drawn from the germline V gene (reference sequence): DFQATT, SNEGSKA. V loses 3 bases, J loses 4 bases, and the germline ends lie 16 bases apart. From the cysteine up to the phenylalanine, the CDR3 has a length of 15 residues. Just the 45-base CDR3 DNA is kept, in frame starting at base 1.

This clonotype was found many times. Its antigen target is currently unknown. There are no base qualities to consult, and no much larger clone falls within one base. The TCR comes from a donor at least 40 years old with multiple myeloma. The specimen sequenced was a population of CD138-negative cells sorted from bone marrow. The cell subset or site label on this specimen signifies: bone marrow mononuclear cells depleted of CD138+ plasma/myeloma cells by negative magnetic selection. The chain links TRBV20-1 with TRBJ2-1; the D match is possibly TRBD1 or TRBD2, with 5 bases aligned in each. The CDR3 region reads CSARGYGGLYNEQFF. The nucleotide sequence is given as TGCAGTGCTAGGGGGTATGGGGGATTGTACAATGAGCAGTTCTTC.